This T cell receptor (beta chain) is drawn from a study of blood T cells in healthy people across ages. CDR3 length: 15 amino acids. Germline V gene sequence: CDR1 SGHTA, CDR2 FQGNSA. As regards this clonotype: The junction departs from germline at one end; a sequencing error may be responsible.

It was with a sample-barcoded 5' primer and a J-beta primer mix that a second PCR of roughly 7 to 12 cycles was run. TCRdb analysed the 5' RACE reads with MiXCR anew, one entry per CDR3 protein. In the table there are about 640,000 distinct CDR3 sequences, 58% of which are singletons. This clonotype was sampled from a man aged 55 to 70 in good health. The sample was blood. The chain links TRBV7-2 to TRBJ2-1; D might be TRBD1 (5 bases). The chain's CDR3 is CANSLSTSGLWEQFF. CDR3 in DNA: TGTGCCAACAGCTTATCCACGTCAGGGCTTTGGGAGCAGTTCTTC.